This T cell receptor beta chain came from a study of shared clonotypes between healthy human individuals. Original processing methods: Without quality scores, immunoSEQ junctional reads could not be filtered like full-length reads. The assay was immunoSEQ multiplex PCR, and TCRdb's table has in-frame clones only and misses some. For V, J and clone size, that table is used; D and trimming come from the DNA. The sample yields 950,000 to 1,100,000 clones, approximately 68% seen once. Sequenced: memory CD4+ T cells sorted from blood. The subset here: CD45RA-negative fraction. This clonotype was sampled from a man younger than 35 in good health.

The CDR3 loop is CASGIRDTVNSPLHF. The CDR3 DNA reads TGTGCCAGTGGAATCCGGGACACCGTTAATTCACCCCTCCACTTT. This chain uses TRBV19 with TRBJ1-6; perhaps TRBD1 as D (6 bases). Between the trimmed V and J ends, which lost 8 bases and 6 bases, there was a span of 17 bases. The germline CDR1 and CDR2 sequences are LNHDA and SQIVND (reference sequence). CDR3 length equals 15 residues. Supplemented by reference TRBV19 and TRBJ1-6, the full variable domain reads DGGITQSPKYLFRKEGQNVTLSCEQNLNHDAMYWYRQDPGQGLRLIYYSQIVNDFQKGDIAEGYSVSREKKESFPLTVTSAQKNPTAFYLCASGIRDTVNSPLHFGNGTRLTVT.